This T cell receptor (beta chain) originates from a study of early T cells in non-severe SARS-CoV-2 infection. Study-wide context: Chains were unpaired, as sequencing was done on bulk RNA from unsorted whole blood. Study-wide points: Using VDJdb, the matching emphasized anti-spike CD8 responses while missing private and CD4 specificities.

Individual cDNA molecules each received unique molecular identifiers attached to them. TCRdb reprocessed the 5' RACE reads with MiXCR, giving one entry per CDR3 protein. This table holds fewer than 85,000 distinct CDR3 sequences, around 11% found once. Comments on this clonotype: Its target is not known.

Germline loops: CDR1 SQVTM, CDR2 ANQGSEA. This CDR3 spans 11 amino acids. The germline V and J ends were trimmed by 3 bases and 5 bases, with 7 bases remaining between them. The source material was whole blood, sampled at baseline. The chain carries TRBV29-1 and TRBJ2-5; D gene uncertain. This sequence originates from an adult who was a healthcare worker with PCR-confirmed SARS-CoV-2 infection or an uninfected control (not recorded which). The CDR3 DNA is TGCAGCGTTGACACTACGGAGACCCAGTACTTC. Translation: CSVDTTETQYF.